The rows below give T cell receptor beta chains drawn from one sample of a study of T-cell reconstitution after alpha-beta-depleted transplantation in children. MiXCR was run by TCRdb on the PCR reads, yielding one entry per CDR3 protein. The sample carries roughly 500,000 distinct CDR3 sequences, roughly a tenth recorded once. The sequencing here drew on PBMCs, taken before TCRalphabeta/CD19-depleted stem cell transplant. All receptors come from a child aged 2-15 years with inherited bone marrow failure, due to receive a stem cell transplant. Both conserved end residues are part of each CDR3. Each record gives: J gene, V gene, clone size, D gene, CDR3 protein, CDR3 DNA. D genes are given only for firm matches. Size is omitted from some rows. Given values are once, few, many or a class for expanded clones.

>TRBJ2-1|TRBV7-8|many|TRBD2
CASSFPRGGEQFF
TGTGCCAGCAGCTTCCCTCGGGGGGGTGAGCAGTTCTTC
>TRBJ2-2|TRBV5-6|many|.
CASGIEPGNTGELFF
TGTGCCAGTGGGATTGAACCAGGGAACACCGGGGAGCTGTTTTTT
>TRBJ1-4|TRBV29-1|many|.
CSVGTGEKLFF
TGCAGCGTTGGAACCGGTGAAAAACTGTTTTTT
>TRBJ2-7|TRBV5-5|many|.
CASSSGAAFSYEQYF
TGTGCCAGCAGTTCGGGGGCCGCCTTCTCCTACGAGCAGTACTTC
>TRBJ1-2|TRBV28|many|TRBD1
CASRLQGAGGYTF
TGTGCCAGCAGACTACAGGGGGCTGGAGGCTACACCTTC
>TRBJ2-3|TRBV29-1|many|TRBD2
CSVEGGGSVDTQYF
TGCAGCGTTGAAGGGGGAGGGTCGGTGGATACGCAGTATTTT
>TRBJ2-2|TRBV29-1|many|.
CSVAGGEIAGELFF
TGCAGCGTTGCAGGGGGGGAAATTGCCGGGGAGCTGTTTTTT
>TRBJ1-5|TRBV5-1|many|.
CASSLLGGVQPQHF
TGCGCCAGCAGCTTGTTGGGGGGCGTTCAGCCCCAGCATTTT
>TRBJ2-3|TRBV5-6|few|TRBD1
CASSPDRVTDTQYF
TGTGCCAGCAGCCCGGACAGGGTCACAGATACGCAGTATTTT
>TRBJ2-5|TRBV6-2/TRBV6-3|.|TRBD2
CASEPGLADQETQYF
TGTGCCAGCGAACCGGGACTAGCAGACCAAGAGACCCAGTACTTC
>TRBJ2-7|TRBV5-1|many|TRBD2
CASSVGGWSIYEQYF
TGCGCCAGCAGCGTCGGGGGGTGGAGTATATACGAGCAGTACTTC
>TRBJ2-5|TRBV7-9|few|.
CASTRGETQYF
TGTGCCAGCACCAGGGGAGAGACCCAGTACTTC
>TRBJ2-3|TRBV7-2|.|TRBD1
CASSVKGADTQYF
TGTGCCAGCAGCGTGAAGGGGGCGGATACGCAGTATTTT
>TRBJ1-4|TRBV15|many|TRBD1
CATSRALDRALNEKLFF
TGTGCCACCAGCAGAGCTCTAGACAGGGCTCTTAATGAAAAACTGTTTTTT
>TRBJ2-1|TRBV28|many|.
CASSFWLRGSNEQFF
TGTGCCAGCAGTTTTTGGCTAAGGGGGAGCAATGAGCAGTTCTTC
>TRBJ2-7|TRBV7-2|few|TRBD2
CASSTSGRLNEQYF
TGTGCCAGCAGCACTAGCGGGAGGCTGAACGAGCAGTACTTC
>TRBJ2-7|TRBV4-2|many|.
CASSHEDEQYF
TGTGCCAGCAGTCACGAAGACGAGCAGTACTTC
>TRBJ2-2|TRBV30|few|.
CAWSPISPGELFF
TGTGCCTGGAGCCCCATCTCCCCCGGGGAGCTGTTTTTT
>TRBJ2-5|TRBV6-5|many|TRBD1
CASSRNRGLYQETQYF
TGTGCCAGCAGTCGGAACAGGGGTTTGTACCAAGAGACCCAGTACTTC
>TRBJ1-2|TRBV4-3|many|.
CASSHPGRGYTF
TGCGCCAGCAGCCATCCGGGACGTGGCTACACCTTC
>TRBJ2-1|TRBV5-6|many|TRBD2
CASSFFLGLAGGESSYNEQFF
TGTGCCAGCAGCTTCTTTTTGGGACTAGCGGGAGGCGAAAGCTCCTACAATGAGCAGTTCTTC
>TRBJ2-5|TRBV5-1|many|.
CASSLATQETQYF
TGCGCCAGCAGCTTGGCGACCCAAGAGACCCAGTACTTC
>TRBJ2-3|TRBV11-2|few|TRBD2
CASSSWASGVSTDTQYF
TGTGCCAGCAGCTCCTGGGCTAGCGGGGTTAGCACAGATACGCAGTATTTT
>TRBJ1-2|TRBV29-1|many|.
CSVEDREDYGYTF
TGCAGCGTTGAAGACAGGGAGGACTATGGCTACACCTTC
>TRBJ1-5|TRBV30|few|.
CAWSNRNRNQPQHF
TGTGCCTGGAGTAACAGGAATCGCAATCAGCCCCAGCATTTT
>TRBJ2-7|TRBV29-1|many|TRBD1
CSVDSNGQTGFEQYF
TGCAGCGTTGATTCGAATGGCCAGACAGGGTTCGAGCAGTACTTC
>TRBJ2-7|TRBV5-1|.|.
CASSFDRRSSYEQYF
TGCGCCAGCAGTTTCGACAGGAGGAGCTCCTACGAGCAGTACTTC
>TRBJ2-1|TRBV5-1|many|.
CASSLEGPFIYNEQFF
TGCGCCAGCAGCTTGGAGGGACCCTTTATCTACAATGAGCAGTTCTTC
>TRBJ2-1|TRBV19|many|TRBD2
CASTIVFLAGGYNEQFF
TGTGCCAGTACCATCGTTTTCCTAGCGGGAGGGTACAATGAGCAGTTCTTC
>TRBJ2-5|TRBV7-7|many|.
CASSLRVSQETQYF
TGTGCTAGCAGCTTAAGGGTCAGTCAAGAGACCCAGTACTTC
>TRBJ2-3|TRBV20-1|.|.
CSARDGSDTQYF
TGCAGTGCTAGGGACGGCTCAGATACGCAGTATTTT
>TRBJ2-5|TRBV28|few|TRBD1
CASSRTGAIRGTQYF
TGTGCCAGCAGTAGGACAGGGGCTATCAGAGGGACCCAGTACTTC
>TRBJ2-1|TRBV7-2|few|TRBD1
CASSLGENRGPRGEQFF
TGTGCCAGCAGCTTAGGAGAGAACAGGGGGCCCCGGGGTGAGCAGTTCTTC
>TRBJ2-7|TRBV7-2|few|.
CASRAPTGYEQYF
TGTGCCAGCAGGGCTCCAACGGGGTACGAGCAGTACTTC
>TRBJ2-3|TRBV10-3|many|TRBD1
CAISEPRQGEDTQYF
TGTGCCATCAGTGAACCCCGACAGGGGGAGGATACGCAGTATTTT
>TRBJ2-3|TRBV19|.|.
CASSTQADTQYF
TGTGCCAGTAGTACTCAAGCGGATACGCAGTATTTT
>TRBJ2-1|TRBV20-1|.|.
CSARDNRTPRNEQFF
TGCAGTGCTAGAGATAATAGGACCCCTAGGAATGAGCAGTTCTTC
>TRBJ1-5|TRBV5-1|many|.
CASSLQGGVSQPQHF
TGCGCCAGCAGCCTACAGGGAGGGGTAAGTCAGCCCCAGCATTTT
>TRBJ1-1|TRBV29-1|many|.
CSVEGGWLAEAFF
TGCAGCGTTGAAGGGGGGTGGCTCGCTGAAGCTTTCTTT
>TRBJ2-3|TRBV19|.|.
CARSSGFLGARTDTQYF
TGTGCCAGGAGCTCGGGGTTTTTGGGGGCCCGCACAGATACGCAGTATTTT
>TRBJ2-2|TRBV5-1|.|TRBD2
CASSLVVFAGLAGQNTGELFF
TGCGCCAGCAGCTTGGTCGTTTTTGCGGGCCTAGCGGGTCAGAACACCGGGGAGCTGTTTTTT
>TRBJ1-1|TRBV4-1|many|.
CASSHPGGGTEAFF
TGCGCCAGCAGCCATCCCGGGGGGGGGACTGAAGCTTTCTTT
>TRBJ2-1|TRBV18|many|.
CASSPPGGDEQFF
TGTGCCAGCTCACCACCTGGGGGAGATGAGCAGTTCTTC
>TRBJ2-3|TRBV4-3|many|TRBD1
CASSQDLDRGLFGDTQYF
TGCGCCAGCAGCCAAGATTTGGACAGGGGGCTTTTCGGAGATACGCAGTATTTT
>TRBJ2-3|TRBV7-8|many|TRBD2
CASSFRLAGGTSSSTDTQYF
TGTGCCAGCAGCTTTAGACTAGCGGGAGGGACCTCCTCTAGCACAGATACGCAGTATTTT
>TRBJ2-1|TRBV20-1|.|TRBD2
CSAYTGTSEYNEQFF
TGCAGTGCTTACACCGGGACTAGCGAATACAATGAGCAGTTCTTC
>TRBJ1-1|TRBV7-6|many|TRBD1
CASSDSGTGTEAFF
TGTGCCAGCAGCGATTCCGGGACAGGCACTGAAGCTTTCTTT
>TRBJ2-4|TRBV12-3/TRBV12-4|few|.
CASTRETVNIQYF
TGTGCCAGCACCCGCGAGACAGTTAACATTCAGTACTTC
>TRBJ2-5|TRBV7-6|many|TRBD2
CASSLGTSGETQYF
TGTGCCAGCAGCTTAGGGACTAGCGGGGAGACCCAGTACTTC
>TRBJ2-5|TRBV12-3/TRBV12-4|many|TRBD1
CASSEDRGRETQYF
TGTGCCAGCAGTGAGGACAGGGGGCGAGAGACCCAGTACTTC
>TRBJ1-2|TRBV3-1|many|.
CASSEHYGYTF
TGTGCCAGCAGCGAGCACTATGGCTACACCTTC
>TRBJ2-7|TRBV7-9|many|.
CASSPRGRFSYEQYF
TGTGCCAGCAGCCCCCGCGGCAGGTTTTCCTACGAGCAGTACTTC
>TRBJ2-7|TRBV7-2|.|TRBD2
CASSLLTGGTYEQYF
TGTGCCAGCAGCTTACTTACGGGAGGCACCTACGAGCAGTACTTC
>TRBJ2-7|TRBV7-9|few|.
CASSFPPGSPSYEQYF
TGTGCCAGCAGCTTTCCTCCCGGGAGCCCCTCCTACGAGCAGTACTTC
>TRBJ2-1|TRBV20-1|.|TRBD2
CSARDLTGTSGRAAYNEQFF
TGCAGTGCTAGAGATCTCACGGGGACTAGCGGGAGGGCCGCCTACAATGAGCAGTTCTTC
>TRBJ2-5|TRBV5-1|few|.
CASSLGAGMQETQYF
TGCGCCAGCAGCTTGGGAGCGGGCATGCAAGAGACCCAGTACTTC
>TRBJ2-1|TRBV4-2|many|TRBD2
CASSPVGGSSYNERFF
TGTGCCAGCAGCCCCGTGGGCGGGAGCTCCTACAATGAGCGGTTCTTC